A single sample gave rise to the 6 T cell receptor beta chains below, sequenced in a study of blood T cell repertoires in COVID-19. Only in-frame clones appear in the TCRdb table, and some are missing; sequencing was by immunoSEQ multiplex PCR. This table holds 94,000 or so clones, 85% to 90% found once. The sample consisted of peripheral blood. The source is an elderly woman with active COVID-19.

The V and J genes are TRBV19 and TRBJ1-1; 10 positions match TRBD1. This CDR3 has 14 amino acids. Losses at the gene ends were 3 bases for V and 5 bases for J; bases not matched to a gene: 3. Germline CDR1 and CDR2: LNHDA and SQIVND (reference sequence). The CDR3 region has the DNA TGTGCCAGTAGTATGACAGGGGGCATGACTGAAGCTTTCTTT. This codes for CASSMTGGMTEAFF. Based on the CDR3 plus reference TRBV19 and TRBJ1-1, the full variable domain is DGGITQSPKYLFRKEGQNVTLSCEQNLNHDAMYWYRQDPGQGLRLIYYSQIVNDFQKGDIAEGYSVSREKKESFPLTVTSAQKNPTAFYLCASSMTGGMTEAFFGQGTRLTVV.

The chain couples TRBV10-3 to TRBJ1-6; maybe TRBD1 (5 bases). The CDR3 is 14 amino acids. CDR1 is ENHRY and CDR2 is SYGVKD in the germline V gene. Trimming stripped 0 bases from V and 10 bases from J, with 10 bases between. The CDR3 spells CAISESRGGSPLHF. For the CDR3, the DNA is TGTGCCATCAGTGAGTCAAGGGGAGGATCACCCCTCCACTTT.

In its sample, this clone was seen once. This sequence joins TRBV5-1 and TRBJ2-2; D might be TRBD2 (6 bases). Trimming removed 2 bases from V and 2 bases from J, with 10 bases in between. Germline V lookup: CDR1 SGHRS, CDR2 YFSETQ. The CDR3 totals 15 residues. The CDR3 here is CASSFAGHNTGELFF. The CDR3 region has the DNA TGCGCCAGCAGCTTCGCGGGGCACAACACCGGGGAGCTGTTTTTT.

V usage is TRBV14 and J usage is TRBJ2-7; 7 nucleotides line up with TRBD1. CDR3 size: 14 residues. The V gene's germline CDR1 is SGHDN and CDR2 FVKESK. V was clipped by 4 bases and J by 3 bases; unmatched bases: 6. The CDR3 region has the DNA TGTGCCAGCAGCCGCACTCGGACAGGCTACGAGCAGTACTTC. Translating gives CASSRTRTGYEQYF.

The rearrangement links TRBV7-2 to TRBJ2-7, with D possibly TRBD1 on 6 matching bases. V lost 5 bases to trimming and J lost 4 bases, with 30 bases between them. Per the germline V gene, CDR1 is SGHTA and CDR2 is FQGNSA. This CDR3 comprises 19 residues. This CDR3 reads CASSARRGSGHFWKYEQYF. CDR3 sequence (DNA): TGTGCCAGCAGCGCAAGAAGGGGGAGCGGCCATTTTTGGAAATACGAGCAGTACTTC.

Here the CDR3 DNA reads TGTGCCATCAGTGAGTCTCGGACTAGCGGGCCAGAGACCCAGTACTTC. Its protein is CAISESRTSGPETQYF. V usage is TRBV10-3 and J usage is TRBJ2-5, with TRBD2 matching over 11 bases. Germline values: CDR1 ENHRY, CDR2 SYGVKD. This CDR3 has 16 amino acids. V gave up 0 bases and J gave up 4 bases; unmatched junction bases: 4.